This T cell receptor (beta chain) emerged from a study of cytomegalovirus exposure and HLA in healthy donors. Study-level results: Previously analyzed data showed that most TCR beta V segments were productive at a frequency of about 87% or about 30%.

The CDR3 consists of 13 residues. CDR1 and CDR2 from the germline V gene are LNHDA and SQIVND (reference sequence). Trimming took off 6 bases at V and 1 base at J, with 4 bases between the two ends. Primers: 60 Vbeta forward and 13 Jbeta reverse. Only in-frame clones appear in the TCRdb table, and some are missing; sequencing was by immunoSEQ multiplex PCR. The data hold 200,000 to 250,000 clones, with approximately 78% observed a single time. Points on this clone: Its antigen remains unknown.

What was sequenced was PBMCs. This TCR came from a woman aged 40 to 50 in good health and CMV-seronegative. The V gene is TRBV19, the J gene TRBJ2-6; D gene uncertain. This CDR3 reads CASRLSGANVLTF. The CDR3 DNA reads TGTGCCAGTAGGTTATCTGGGGCCAACGTCCTGACTTTC.